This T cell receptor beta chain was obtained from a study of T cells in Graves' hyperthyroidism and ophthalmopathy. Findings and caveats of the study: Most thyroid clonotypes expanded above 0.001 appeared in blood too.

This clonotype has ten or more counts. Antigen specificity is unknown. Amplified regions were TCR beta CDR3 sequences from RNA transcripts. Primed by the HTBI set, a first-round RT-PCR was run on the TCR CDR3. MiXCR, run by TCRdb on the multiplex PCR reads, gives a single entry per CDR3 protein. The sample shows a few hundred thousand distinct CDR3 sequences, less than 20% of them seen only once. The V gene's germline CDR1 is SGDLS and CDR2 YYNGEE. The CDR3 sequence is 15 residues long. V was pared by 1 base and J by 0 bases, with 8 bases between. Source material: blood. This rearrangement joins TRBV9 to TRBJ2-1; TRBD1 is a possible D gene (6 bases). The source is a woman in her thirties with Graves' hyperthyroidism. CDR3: CASSVRTASYNEQFF. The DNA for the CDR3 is TGTGCCAGCAGCGTAAGGACAGCCTCCTACAATGAGCAGTTCTTC. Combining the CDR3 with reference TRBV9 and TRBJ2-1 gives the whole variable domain DSGVTQTPKHLITATGQRVTLRCSPRSGDLSVYWYQQSLDQGLQFLIQYYNGEERAKGNILERFSAQQFPDLHSELNLSSLELGDSALYFCASSVRTASYNEQFFGPGTRLTVL.